This T cell receptor beta chain was sequenced during a study of lymphopenia after photon versus proton radiotherapy. The study's findings and limits: Survival link was tested only in deceased patients; proton benefit remains a possibility. In patients who died, overall survival fell as post-nadir TCR diversity dropped more. After lymphocyte nadir, photon-treated repertoires showed oligoclonal expansion, especially CD8+ Temra.

TCRdb keeps only in-frame clones here, not all; method: immunoSEQ multiplex PCR. This sample yields more than 80,000 clones, of which around 80% are seen a single time; over 1.1% belongs to the top ten. Remarks on this clone: What it binds is unknown.

This CDR3 comprises 11 residues. The V gene lost 4 bases and the J gene lost 5 bases, with 5 bases spanning the gap. Germline CDR1 and CDR2: SQVTM and ANQGSEA. V is TRBV29-1 and J is TRBJ2-2; D gene uncertain. Sequencing was performed on peripheral blood, taken from a patient treated with proton-based radiotherapy. The sequence came from a man in his 60s with pancreatic cancer. The chain's CDR3 is CSVGRTGELFF. The CDR3 DNA reads as TGCAGCGTTGGAAGAACCGGGGAGCTGTTTTTT.